This T cell receptor (beta chain) was observed in a study of OX40 agonist ivuxolimab in advanced cancers. At the level of the whole study: The costimulatory receptor OX40 (CD134) was targeted by ivuxolimab, a fully human IgG2 agonistic monoclonal antibody. Among the roughly 50 dose-escalation patients, about 19 had hepatocellular carcinoma, about 15 melanoma, 9 renal cell carcinoma and 9 head and neck cancer. Peripheral TCRbeta sequencing was intended to test whether TCR sequence diversity was altered and clonal T-cell expansion was caused by ivuxolimab. Intravenous ivuxolimab was administered to patients every 2 weeks at six dose levels: 0.01, 0.1, 0.3, 1.5, 3 and 10 mg/kg. The paper describes the monotherapy dose-escalation part (N = 52 patients) of the phase I trial of ivuxolimab. In the dose-escalation cohort, 70% to 90% of patients were male, and the mean age was around 65 years with a range of 23 to 79. Patients were allowed to have had prior anti-PD-1, anti-PD-L1 or anti-CTLA-4 therapy, and 30% to 40% of the dose-escalation patients had previously received checkpoint inhibitors. Partial responses occurred in three dose-escalation patients, of whom one had hepatocellular carcinoma and two had cutaneous melanoma. Broader findings and caveats from the paper: At doses from 0.1 to 3.0 mg/kg, clonal expansion was seen in both CD4+ and CD8+ blood T cells between baseline and week 6. After ivuxolimab, CD8+ T cells had more expanded clones than CD4+ T cells on average. Partial responders in the 0.1-3.0 mg/kg groups had among the lowest normalized peripheral clonal expansion, especially among CD8+ T cells. Low levels of normalized T-cell clonal expansion were also seen in some nonresponding patients. The antigen specificity of the clonally expanded peripheral T cells was not determined.

Measured from the cysteine to the phenylalanine, the CDR3 is 14 residues long. Left in the record is the CDR3 DNA by itself, 42 bases read in frame from the first base. From the germline V gene, CDR1 is MNHEY and CDR2 is SVGAGI. V is cut by 5 bases and J by 4 bases, and the space between the germline ends is 12 bases. Patients with a history of autoimmune disease or receiving systemic immunosuppression were excluded from the trial. Peripheral blood for TCR sequencing was collected from all dose cohorts at baseline, on cycle 4 day 1, and on cycle 7 day 1. Samples were obtained from an open-label, multicenter, first-in-human phase I dose-escalation trial of ivuxolimab. Adults with locally advanced or metastatic head and neck squamous cell, hepatocellular, melanoma or renal cell carcinoma were enrolled in the trial. Before TCR sequencing, CD4+ T cells and CD8+ T cells were sorted from peripheral blood as separate populations.

For sequencing of the TCRbeta CDR3 region, genomic DNA was extracted from the sorted cells. The immunoSEQ Assay was used to sequence the TCRbeta CDR3 regions. The immuneACCESS repertoire file appears here via TCRdb, limited to in-frame rearrangements. These files lack a portion of the clones; in checked studies, under half of the deficit traces to unresolved V genes, and the cause of the others is not known. The sample contains around 63,000 clones, roughly nine tenths of them found a single time. Approximately 1% of the sample belongs to the ten largest clones. Remarks on this clone: The antigen it recognizes is unknown. No much larger clone exists at a distance of one base, and base qualities are not known.

Here the chain combines TRBV6-5 and TRBJ1-5, with no D gene named confidently. This TCR derives from an adult with an advanced solid tumor such as melanoma, head and neck, liver or kidney cancer. The material sequenced was CD4+ or CD8+ T cells sorted from blood, taken in a trial of the OX40 agonist ivuxolimab. The nucleotides are TGTGCCAGCAGTGGGAGGGTTGAAAATCAGCCCCAGCATTTT. It encodes CASSGRVENQPQHF.